The clone carrying this TCR beta chain has a single count. What it binds is not known. The protocol was immunoSEQ multiplex PCR, while the TCRdb copy is restricted to in-frame clones and leaves out a portion. Among 2,100,000 or so clones, about 94% were seen once, and the ten largest hold around 0.13%. The data derive from a study of shared clonotypes between healthy human individuals. Findings and caveats of the study: Relative to their counterparts shared across all four donors, non-shared clonotypes exhibited diminished generation probabilities. About 5% of naive CD4 clonotypes were shared across several donors. Rarefaction showed sorted-subset sequencing was incomplete despite large depth.

In the CD4+ fraction, cells were divided into CD45RA+ naive and CD45RA-negative memory subsets. V gave up 4 bases and J gave up 1 base, with 5 bases separating them. The CDR3 consists of 12 residues. In germline, CDR1 is KGHSH, CDR2 LQKENI. The receptor was isolated from a man younger than 35 in good health. This sequence joins TRBV18 and TRBJ2-7; D is uncertain. The sequencing sample was made of naive CD4+ T cells sorted from blood. Specified subset: CD45RA+ positively selected. CDR3 DNA sequence: TGTGCCAGCTCACAAGAGTCCTACGAGCAGTACTTC. Amino acids: CASSQESYEQYF.